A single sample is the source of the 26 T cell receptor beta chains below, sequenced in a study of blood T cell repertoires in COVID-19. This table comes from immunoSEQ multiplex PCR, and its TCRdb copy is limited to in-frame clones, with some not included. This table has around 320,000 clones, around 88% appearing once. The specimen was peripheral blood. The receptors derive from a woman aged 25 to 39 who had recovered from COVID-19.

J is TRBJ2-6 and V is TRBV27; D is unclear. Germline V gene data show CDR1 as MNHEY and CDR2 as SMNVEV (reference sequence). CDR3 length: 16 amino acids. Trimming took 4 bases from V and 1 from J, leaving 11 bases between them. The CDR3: CASSSPSGSGANVLTF. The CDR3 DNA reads TGTGCCAGCAGTTCCCCCTCCGGTTCTGGGGCCAACGTCCTGACTTTC.

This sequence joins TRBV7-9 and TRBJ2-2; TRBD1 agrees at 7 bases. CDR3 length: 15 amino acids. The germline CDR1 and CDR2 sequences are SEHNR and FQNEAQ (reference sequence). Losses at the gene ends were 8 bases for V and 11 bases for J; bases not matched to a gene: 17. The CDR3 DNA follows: TGTGCCAGCCCCTTGACCCAGGGGGTGCTGACCGAGCTGTTTTTT. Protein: CASPLTQGVLTELFF. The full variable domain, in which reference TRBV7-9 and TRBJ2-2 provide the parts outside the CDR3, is DTGVSQNPRHKITKRGQNVTFRCDPISEHNRLYWYRQTLGQGPEFLTYFQNEAQLEKSRLLSDRFSAERPKGSFSTLEIQRTEQGDSAMYLCASPLTQGVLTELFFGEGSRLTVL.

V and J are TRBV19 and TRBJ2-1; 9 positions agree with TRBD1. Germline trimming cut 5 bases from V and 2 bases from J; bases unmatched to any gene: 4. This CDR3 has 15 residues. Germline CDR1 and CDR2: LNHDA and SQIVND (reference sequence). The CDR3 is CASSGGTGTYNEQFF. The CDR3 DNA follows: TGTGCCAGTAGTGGAGGGACAGGGACCTACAATGAGCAGTTCTTC.

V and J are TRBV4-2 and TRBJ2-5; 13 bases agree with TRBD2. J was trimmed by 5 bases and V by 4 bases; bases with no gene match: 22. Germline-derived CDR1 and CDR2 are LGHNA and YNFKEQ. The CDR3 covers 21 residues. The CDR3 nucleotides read TGTGCCAGCAGCCCCGAAACATATACCCGACTAGCGGGGGGCCCCCGGGAGACCCAGTACTTC. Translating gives CASSPETYTRLAGGPRETQYF.

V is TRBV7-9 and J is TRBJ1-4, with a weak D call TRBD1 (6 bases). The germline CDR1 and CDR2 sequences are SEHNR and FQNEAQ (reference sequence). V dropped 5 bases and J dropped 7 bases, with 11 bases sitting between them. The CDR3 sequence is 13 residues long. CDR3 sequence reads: CASSGGGGEKLFF. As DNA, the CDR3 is TGTGCCAGCAGCGGGGGAGGGGGTGAAAAACTGTTTTTT.

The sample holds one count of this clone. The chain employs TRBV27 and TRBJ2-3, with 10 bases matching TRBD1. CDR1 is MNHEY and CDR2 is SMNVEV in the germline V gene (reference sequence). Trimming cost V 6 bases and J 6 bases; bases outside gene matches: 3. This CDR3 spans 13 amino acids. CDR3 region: CASRGQGRDTQYF. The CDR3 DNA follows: TGTGCCAGCAGGGGACAGGGGAGGGATACGCAGTATTTT.

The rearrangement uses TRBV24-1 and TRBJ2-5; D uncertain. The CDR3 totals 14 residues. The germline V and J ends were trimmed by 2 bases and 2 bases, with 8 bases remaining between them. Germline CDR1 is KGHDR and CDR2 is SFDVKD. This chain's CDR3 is CATSDSLPQETQYF. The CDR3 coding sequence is TGTGCCACCAGTGATTCACTTCCGCAAGAGACCCAGTACTTC.

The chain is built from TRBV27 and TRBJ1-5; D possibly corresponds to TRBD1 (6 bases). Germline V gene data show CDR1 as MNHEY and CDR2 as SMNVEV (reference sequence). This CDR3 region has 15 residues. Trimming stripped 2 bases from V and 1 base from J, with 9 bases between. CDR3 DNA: TGTGCCAGCAGTTTAGGGACAACAAGCAATCAGCCCCAGCATTTT. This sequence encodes CASSLGTTSNQPQHF.

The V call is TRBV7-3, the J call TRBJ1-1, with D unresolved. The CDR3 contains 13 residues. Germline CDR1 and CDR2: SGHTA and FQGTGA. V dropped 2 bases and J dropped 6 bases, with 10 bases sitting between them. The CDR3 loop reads CASSLFREAEAFF. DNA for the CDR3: TGTGCCAGCAGCTTATTTCGGGAAGCTGAAGCTTTCTTT.

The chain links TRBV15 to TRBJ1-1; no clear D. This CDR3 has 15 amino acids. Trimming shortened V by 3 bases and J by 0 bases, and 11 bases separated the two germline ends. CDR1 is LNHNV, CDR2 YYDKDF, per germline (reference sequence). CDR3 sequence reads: CATSRAAAMNTEAFF. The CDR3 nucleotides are TGTGCCACCAGCAGGGCCGCGGCTATGAACACTGAAGCTTTCTTT.

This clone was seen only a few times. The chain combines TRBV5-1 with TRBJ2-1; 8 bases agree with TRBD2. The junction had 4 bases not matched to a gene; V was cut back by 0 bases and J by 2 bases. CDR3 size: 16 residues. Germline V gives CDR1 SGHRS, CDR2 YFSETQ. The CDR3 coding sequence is TGCGCCAGCAGCTTGGGTAGCGGGGATCCCTACAATGAGCAGTTCTTC. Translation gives CASSLGSGDPYNEQFF.

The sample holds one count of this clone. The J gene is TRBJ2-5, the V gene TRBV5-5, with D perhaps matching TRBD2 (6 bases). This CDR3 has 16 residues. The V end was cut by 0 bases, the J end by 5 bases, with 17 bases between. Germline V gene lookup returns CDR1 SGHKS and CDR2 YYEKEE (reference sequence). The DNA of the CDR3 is TGTGCCAGCAGCTTGGCCGGCGGGGCCCACAGCGAGACCCAGTACTTC. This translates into CASSLAGGAHSETQYF.

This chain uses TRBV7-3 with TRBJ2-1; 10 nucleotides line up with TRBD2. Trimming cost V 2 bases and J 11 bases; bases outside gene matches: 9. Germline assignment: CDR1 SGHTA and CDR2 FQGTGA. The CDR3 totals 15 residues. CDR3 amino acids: CASSLLAGATRQQFF. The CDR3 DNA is TGTGCCAGCAGCTTACTAGCGGGGGCTACTCGGCAGCAGTTCTTC.

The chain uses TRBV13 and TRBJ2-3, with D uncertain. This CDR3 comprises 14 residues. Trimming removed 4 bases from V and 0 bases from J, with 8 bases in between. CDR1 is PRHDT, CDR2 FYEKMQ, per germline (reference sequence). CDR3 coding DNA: TGTGCCAGCAGCTCCCCAATGAGCACAGATACGCAGTATTTT. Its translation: CASSSPMSTDTQYF.

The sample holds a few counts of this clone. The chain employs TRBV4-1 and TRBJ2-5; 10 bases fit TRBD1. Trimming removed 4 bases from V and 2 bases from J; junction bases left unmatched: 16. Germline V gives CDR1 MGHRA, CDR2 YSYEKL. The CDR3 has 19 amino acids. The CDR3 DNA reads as TGCGCCAGCAGCCCCTATAGTCTTGGACAGGGGGTACGGCAAGAGACCCAGTACTTC. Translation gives CASSPYSLGQGVRQETQYF.

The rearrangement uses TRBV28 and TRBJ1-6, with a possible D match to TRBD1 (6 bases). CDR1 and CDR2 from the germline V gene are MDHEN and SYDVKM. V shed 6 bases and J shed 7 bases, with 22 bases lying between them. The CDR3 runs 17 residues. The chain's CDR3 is CASSPGPGHLRNSPLHF. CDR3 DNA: TGTGCCAGCAGCCCCGGGCCGGGACACCTAAGAAATTCACCCCTCCACTTT.

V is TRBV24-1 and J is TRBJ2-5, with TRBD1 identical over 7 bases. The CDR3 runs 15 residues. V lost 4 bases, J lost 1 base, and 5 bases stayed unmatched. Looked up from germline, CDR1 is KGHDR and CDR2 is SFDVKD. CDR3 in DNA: TGTGCCACCAGTGAGACGACAGGGCGCCAAGAGACCCAGTACTTC. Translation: CATSETTGRQETQYF.

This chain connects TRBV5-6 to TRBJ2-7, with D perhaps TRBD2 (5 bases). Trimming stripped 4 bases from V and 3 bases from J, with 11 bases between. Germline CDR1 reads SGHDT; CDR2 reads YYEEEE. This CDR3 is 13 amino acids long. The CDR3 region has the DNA TGTGCCAGCAGCCCGGGATATTTCTACGAGCAGTACTTC. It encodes CASSPGYFYEQYF. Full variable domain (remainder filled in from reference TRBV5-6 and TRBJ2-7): DAGVTQSPTHLIKTRGQQVTLRCSPKSGHDTVSWYQQALGQGPQFIFQYYEEEERQRGNFPDRFSGHQFPNYSSELNVNALLLGDSALYLCASSPGYFYEQYFGPGTRLTVT.

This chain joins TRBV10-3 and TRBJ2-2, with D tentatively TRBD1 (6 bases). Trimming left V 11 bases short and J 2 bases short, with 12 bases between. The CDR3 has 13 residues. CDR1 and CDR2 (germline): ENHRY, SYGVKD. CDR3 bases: TGTGCCGCGACAGGCCCTAACACCGGGGAGCTGTTTTTT. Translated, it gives CAATGPNTGELFF.

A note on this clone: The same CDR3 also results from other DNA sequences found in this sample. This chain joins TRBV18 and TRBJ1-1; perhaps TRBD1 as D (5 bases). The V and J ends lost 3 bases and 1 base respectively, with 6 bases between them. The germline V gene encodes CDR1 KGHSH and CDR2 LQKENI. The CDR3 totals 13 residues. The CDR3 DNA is TGTGCCAGCTCACCTGGACAGAACACTGAAGCTTTCTTT. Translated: CASSPGQNTEAFF.

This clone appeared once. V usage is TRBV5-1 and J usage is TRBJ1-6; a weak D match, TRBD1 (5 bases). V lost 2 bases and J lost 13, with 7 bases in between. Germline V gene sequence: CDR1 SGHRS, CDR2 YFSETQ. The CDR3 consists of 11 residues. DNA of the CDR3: TGCGCCAGCAGCTTCGGGGGTCCCCTCCACTTT. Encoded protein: CASSFGGPLHF.

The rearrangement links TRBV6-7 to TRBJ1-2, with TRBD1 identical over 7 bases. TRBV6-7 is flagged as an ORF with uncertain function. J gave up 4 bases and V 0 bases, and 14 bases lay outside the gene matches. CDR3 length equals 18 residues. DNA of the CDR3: TGTGCCAGCAGTTACTCGGATCCTTACAGGGGTAGTGCCTATGGCTACACCTTC. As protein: CASSYSDPYRGSAYGYTF.

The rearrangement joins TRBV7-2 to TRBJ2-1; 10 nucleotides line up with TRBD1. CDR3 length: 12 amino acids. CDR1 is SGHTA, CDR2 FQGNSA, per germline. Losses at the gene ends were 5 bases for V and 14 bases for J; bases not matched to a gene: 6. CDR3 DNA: TGTGCCAGCAGCCCCGGGGACAGGGGAGAGTTCTTC. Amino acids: CASSPGDRGEFF.

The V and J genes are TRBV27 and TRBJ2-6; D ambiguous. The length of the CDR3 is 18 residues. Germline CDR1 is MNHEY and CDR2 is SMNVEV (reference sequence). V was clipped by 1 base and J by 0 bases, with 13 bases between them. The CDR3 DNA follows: TGTGCCAGCAGTTTATATGGCAGGCTACTCTCTGGGGCCAACGTCCTGACTTTC. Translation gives CASSLYGRLLSGANVLTF.

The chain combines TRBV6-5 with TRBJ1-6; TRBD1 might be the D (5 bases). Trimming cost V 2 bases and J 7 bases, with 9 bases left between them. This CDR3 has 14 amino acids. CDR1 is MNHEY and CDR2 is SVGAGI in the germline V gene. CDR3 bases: TGTGCCAGCAGTTACAGGGGTAGCAATTCACCCCTCCACTTT. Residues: CASSYRGSNSPLHF.

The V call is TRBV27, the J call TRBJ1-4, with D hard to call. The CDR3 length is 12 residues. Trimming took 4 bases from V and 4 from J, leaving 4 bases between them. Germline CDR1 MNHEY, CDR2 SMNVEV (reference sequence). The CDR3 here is CASSYNNEKLFF. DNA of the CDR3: TGTGCCAGCAGTTATAATAATGAAAAACTGTTTTTT.